This is a list of T cell receptor beta chains from one sample in a study of beta chain features in type 1 diabetes. Assay used: immunoSEQ multiplex PCR; TCRdb lists only in-frame clones, some missing. The sample consists of 300,000 to 350,000 clones, around 8% of them appearing once. Sequences were obtained from central memory CD4+ T cells from blood. These receptors originate from a woman aged 18 to 35 in good health. Each CDR3 is given with its conserved first and last residue. The D gene is left open where the match is weak. A row's size may be missing; if present it is once, few, many or a size class.

TRBJ2-3,once,16,.,TRBV14,TGTGCCAGCAGCCGAGAAGCAACTGGAGGCACAGATACGCAGTATTTT,CASSREATGGTDTQYF
TRBJ2-5,many,15,TRBD1,TRBV5-4,TGTGCCAGCAGAACGACCGGGACAGGGAAAGAGACCCAGTACTTC,CASRTTGTGKETQYF
TRBJ2-2,.,15,TRBD2,TRBV7-8,TGTGCCAGCAGCACTAGCGGGAGCTCTTCCGGGGAGCTGTTTTTT,CASSTSGSSSGELFF
TRBJ2-2,many,16,.,TRBV7-6,TGTGCCAGCAGCTTACGCGTGGGACAGAACACCGGGGAGCTGTTTTTT,CASSLRVGQNTGELFF
TRBJ2-3,.,15,.,TRBV5-4,TGTGCCACCCGATCGTCACTAGCAGGGGAAGATACGCAGTATTTT,CATRSSLAGEDTQYF
TRBJ2-5,few,16,.,TRBV4-1,TGCGCCAGCAGCCAAGTCACCGGCCCCGCGGGTGGGACCCAGTACTTC,CASSQVTGPAGGTQYF
TRBJ2-5,few,13,.,TRBV7-9,TGTGCCAGCAGCGAAATCTCCGGGTCCACTCCCCACTTC,CASSEISGSTPHF
TRBJ2-7,few,13,TRBD1,TRBV5-6,TGTGCCAGCAGTGGGGACAGGGGCTACGAGCAGTACTTC,CASSGDRGYEQYF
TRBJ1-4,many,14,.,TRBV10-3,TGTGCCATCAGTGCTGGATACGCTAATGAAAAACTGTTTTTT,CAISAGYANEKLFF
TRBJ2-6,many,16,.,TRBV5-1,TGCGCCAGCACCATTAGAACAGGCTCTGGGGCCAACGTCCTGACTTTC,CASTIRTGSGANVLTF
TRBJ1-5,few,13,.,TRBV4-1,TGCGCCAGCAGCCAAGATTGGGCTGAGCCCCAGCATTTT,CASSQDWAEPQHF
TRBJ2-3,.,13,.,TRBV4-1,TGCGCCAGCAGCCAAGAAGAGACAGATACGCAGTATTTT,CASSQEETDTQYF
TRBJ1-5,few,13,.,TRBV4-3,TGCGCCAGCAGCCAAGGGCCAGATCAGCCCCAGCATTTT,CASSQGPDQPQHF
TRBJ2-4,few,14,.,TRBV28,TGTGCCAGCAGTTTCCCCACTAGAGATACCATTCAGTACTTC,CASSFPTRDTIQYF
TRBJ2-7,once,16,.,TRBV7-9,TGTGCCAGCAGCTTAGGTTCCGGGGTACAGGTAGGCGAGCAGTACTTC,CASSLGSGVQVGEQYF
TRBJ2-5,.,13,.,TRBV6-5,TGTGCCAGCAGTCAGACAGACGGGGAGACCCAGTACTTC,CASSQTDGETQYF
TRBJ1-3,.,15,.,TRBV9,TGTGCCAGCAGCGTAGGAAGGGGAACTGGAAACACCATATATTTT,CASSVGRGTGNTIYF
TRBJ2-2,few,13,TRBD1,TRBV28,TGTGCCAGCAAAGGGACAGGGAGTAGGGAGCTGTTTTTT,CASKGTGSRELFF
TRBJ2-3,few,15,TRBD2,TRBV10-3,TGTGCCATCAGTTTAGCGGGAACGGGCACAGATACGCAGTATTTT,CAISLAGTGTDTQYF
TRBJ1-2,few,11,.,TRBV28,TGTGCCAGCGGGACGGGCTATGGCTACACCTTC,CASGTGYGYTF
TRBJ2-7,few,16,TRBD2,TRBV18,TGTGCCAGCTCACCGACTAGCGGGAGTTTTTCCTACGAGCAGTACTTC,CASSPTSGSFSYEQYF
TRBJ2-2,few,15,TRBD2,TRBV11-2,TGTGCCAGCAGCGTCTCGGGACTAAACACCGGGGAGCTGTTTTTT,CASSVSGLNTGELFF
TRBJ2-1,few,14,.,TRBV28,TGTGCCAGCACCATCCGATCAGGGGGGGGTGAGCAGTTCTTC,CASTIRSGGGEQFF
TRBJ2-2,.,12,.,TRBV2,TGTGCCAGCAGCGGAGATACCGGGGAGCTGTTTTTT,CASSGDTGELFF
TRBJ2-1,.,15,TRBD2,TRBV9,TGTGCCAGCAGCGTATCGGGAGGGCCCCGGAATGAGCAGTTCTTC,CASSVSGGPRNEQFF
TRBJ2-3,.,15,TRBD2,TRBV5-6,TGTGCCAGCAGTAAACTAGCGGGAGGGGCAGATACGCAGTATTTT,CASSKLAGGADTQYF
TRBJ2-3,.,15,TRBD2,TRBV10-3,TGTGCCATCAGTGGGACTAGCGGCAACACAGATACGCAGTATTTT,CAISGTSGNTDTQYF
TRBJ1-4,few,11,.,TRBV7-2,TGTGCCAGCAGCGCTAGTGAAAAACTGTTTTTT,CASSASEKLFF
TRBJ2-5,.,13,.,TRBV11-2,TGTGCCAGCAGCTTCGGACGCAAAGAGACCCAGTACTTC,CASSFGRKETQYF
TRBJ1-4,many,18,TRBD1,TRBV4-3,TGCGCCAGCAGCCAAGTCTCCGCCGGACAGGCGGGGAATGAAAAACTGTTTTTT,CASSQVSAGQAGNEKLFF
TRBJ2-7,.,12,.,TRBV5-6,TGTGCCAGCAGCTTGGACATTAACGAGCAGTACTTC,CASSLDINEQYF
TRBJ2-3,few,12,.,TRBV28,TGTGCCAGCAACCTACCGGGGGATACGCAGTATTTT,CASNLPGDTQYF
TRBJ2-7,.,14,.,TRBV28,TGTGCCAGCAGTTTGCCAACCGATTCACGACCCCAGTACTTC,CASSLPTDSRPQYF
TRBJ1-1,few,13,.,TRBV27,TGTGCCAGCAGGGTTTGGGGCAACACTGAAGCTTTCTTT,CASRVWGNTEAFF
TRBJ2-7,few,15,.,TRBV6-6,TGTGCCAGCAAGGGACCGGGACAAGGGGACTACGAGCAGTACTTC,CASKGPGQGDYEQYF
TRBJ1-1,few,14,TRBD1,TRBV7-3,TGTGCCAGCAGCTTATGGGGGACAGGGACTGAAGCTTTCTTT,CASSLWGTGTEAFF
TRBJ2-1,few,14,TRBD1,TRBV9,TGTGCCAGCAGCGTGGGACAGGGGGCAAATGAGCAGTTCTTC,CASSVGQGANEQFF
TRBJ2-7,.,16,.,TRBV6-6,TGTGCCAGCAGTTACTCGGGCCTAAGGGGGGCCTACGAGCAGTACTTC,CASSYSGLRGAYEQYF
TRBJ1-2,.,15,.,TRBV9,TGTGCCAGCAGCCCGCAGAGCCGGGGATCTGGTGGCTACACCTTC,CASSPQSRGSGGYTF
TRBJ2-1,few,15,.,TRBV5-1,TGCGCCAGCAGCTTGGTCGGGGAAACGCACAATGAGCAGTTCTTC,CASSLVGETHNEQFF
TRBJ2-2,.,15,.,TRBV5-4,TGTGCCAGCAGCTGGGGGGACAGAGACACCGGGGAGCTGTTTTTT,CASSWGDRDTGELFF
TRBJ2-3,many,14,TRBD2,TRBV7-9,TGTGCCAGCAGCTTAAGGGGAGGGGAGGATACGCAGTATTTT,CASSLRGGEDTQYF
TRBJ2-5,.,14,.,TRBV2,TGTGCCAGCAAAGGGACGCACCCCCAAGAGACCCAGTACTTC,CASKGTHPQETQYF